One T cell receptor beta chain is described in this entry. Its antigen is not identified. TCRdb used MiXCR to reprocess the RT-PCR reads, holding one entry per CDR3 protein. In the table there are 530,000 or so distinct CDR3 sequences, 14% of which are singletons. V trimming: 3 bases; J trimming: 4 bases; junction bases outside the gene matches: 5. Germline lookup yields CDR1 SGHTA and CDR2 FQGNSA. This CDR3 has 14 amino acids. This entry belongs to a study of response to subunit inactivated influenza vaccine. General study results and limits: The authors offered the suggestion that each seasonal influenza vaccination recruits few new T cells.

The receptor's source is a man aged 50 to 59 who received an inactivated influenza vaccine. The specimen comprised PBMCs from blood, sampled roughly 13 days after vaccination. The chain recombines TRBV7-2 with TRBJ2-7, with TRBD2 identical over 8 bases. The CDR3 region is CASSFAGGGYEQYF. The DNA for the CDR3 is TGTGCCAGCAGCTTCGCGGGGGGTGGATACGAGCAGTACTTC. The full variable domain, rest sourced from reference TRBV7-2 and TRBJ2-7, is GAGVSQSPSNKVTEKGKDVELRCDPISGHTALYWYRQSLGQGLEFLIYFQGNSAPDKSGLPSDRFSAERTGGSVSTLTIQRTQQEDSAVYLCASSFAGGGYEQYFGPGTRLTVT.